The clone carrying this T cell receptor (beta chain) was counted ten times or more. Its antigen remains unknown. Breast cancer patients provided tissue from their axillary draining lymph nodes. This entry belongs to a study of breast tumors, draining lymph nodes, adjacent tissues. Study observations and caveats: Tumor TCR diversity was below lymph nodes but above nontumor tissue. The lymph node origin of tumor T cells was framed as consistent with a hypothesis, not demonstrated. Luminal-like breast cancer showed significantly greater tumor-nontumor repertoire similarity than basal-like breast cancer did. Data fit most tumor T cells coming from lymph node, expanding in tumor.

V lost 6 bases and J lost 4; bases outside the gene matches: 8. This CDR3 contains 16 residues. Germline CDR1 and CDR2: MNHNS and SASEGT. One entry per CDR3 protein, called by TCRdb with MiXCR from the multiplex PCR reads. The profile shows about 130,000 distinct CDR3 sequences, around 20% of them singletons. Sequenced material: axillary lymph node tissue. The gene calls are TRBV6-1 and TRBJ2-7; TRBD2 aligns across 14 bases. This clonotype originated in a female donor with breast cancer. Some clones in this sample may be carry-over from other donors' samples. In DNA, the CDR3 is TGTGCCAGCAGGGGACTAGCGGGAGAGCCAGGGTACGAGCAGTACTTC. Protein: CASRGLAGEPGYEQYF.